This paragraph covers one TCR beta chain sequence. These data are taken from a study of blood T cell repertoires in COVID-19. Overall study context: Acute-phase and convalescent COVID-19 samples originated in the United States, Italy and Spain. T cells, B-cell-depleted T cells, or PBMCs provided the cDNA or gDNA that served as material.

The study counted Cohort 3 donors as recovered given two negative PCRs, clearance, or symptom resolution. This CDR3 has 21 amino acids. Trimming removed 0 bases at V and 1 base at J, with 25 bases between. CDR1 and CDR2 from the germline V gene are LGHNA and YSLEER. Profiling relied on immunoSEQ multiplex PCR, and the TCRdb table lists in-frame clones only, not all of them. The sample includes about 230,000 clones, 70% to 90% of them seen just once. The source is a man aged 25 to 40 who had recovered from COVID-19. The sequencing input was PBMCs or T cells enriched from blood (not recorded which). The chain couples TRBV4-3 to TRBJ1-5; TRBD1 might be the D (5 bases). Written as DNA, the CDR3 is TGCGCCAGCAGCCAAGATTTTAGGCGGGGCACGACGGGAAGGAGCAATCAGCCCCAGCATTTT. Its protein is CASSQDFRRGTTGRSNQPQHF.